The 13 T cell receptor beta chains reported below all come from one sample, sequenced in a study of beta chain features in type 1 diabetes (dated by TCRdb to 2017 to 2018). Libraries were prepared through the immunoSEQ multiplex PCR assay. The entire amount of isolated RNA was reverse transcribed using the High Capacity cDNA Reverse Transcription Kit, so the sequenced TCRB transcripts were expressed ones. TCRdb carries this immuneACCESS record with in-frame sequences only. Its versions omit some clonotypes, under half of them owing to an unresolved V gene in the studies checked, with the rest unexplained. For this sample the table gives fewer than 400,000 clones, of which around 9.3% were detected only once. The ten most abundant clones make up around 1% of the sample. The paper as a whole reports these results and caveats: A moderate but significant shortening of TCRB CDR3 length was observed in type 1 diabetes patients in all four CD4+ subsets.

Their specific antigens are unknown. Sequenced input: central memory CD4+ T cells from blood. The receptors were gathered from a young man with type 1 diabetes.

CDR3 loop: CASSFSPGPGQETQYF. In nucleotides, the CDR3 is TGCGCCAGCAGCTTTTCTCCCGGCCCGGGTCAAGAGACCCAGTACTTC. J is TRBJ2-5 and V is TRBV5-1; D remains ambiguous. The CDR3 length is 16 residues. Trimming shortened V by 2 bases and J by 2 bases, and 16 bases separated the two germline ends. Germline V lookup: CDR1 SGHRS, CDR2 YFSETQ.

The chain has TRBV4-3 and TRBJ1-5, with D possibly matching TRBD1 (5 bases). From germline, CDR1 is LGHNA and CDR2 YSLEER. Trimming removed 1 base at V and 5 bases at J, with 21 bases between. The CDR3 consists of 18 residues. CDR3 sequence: CASSQAVFRAGGYQPQHF. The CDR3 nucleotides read TGCGCCAGCAGCCAAGCCGTGTTCAGGGCTGGGGGATATCAGCCCCAGCATTTT.

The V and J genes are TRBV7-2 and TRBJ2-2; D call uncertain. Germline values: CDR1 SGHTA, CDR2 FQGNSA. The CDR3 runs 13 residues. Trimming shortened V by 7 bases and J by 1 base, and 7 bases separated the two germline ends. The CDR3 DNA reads TGTGCCAGCACCCTCAAGAACACCGGGGAGCTGTTTTTT. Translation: CASTLKNTGELFF. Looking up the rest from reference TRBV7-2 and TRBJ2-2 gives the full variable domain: GAGVSQSPSNKVTEKGKDVELRCDPISGHTALYWYRQSLGQGLEFLIYFQGNSAPDKSGLPSDRFSAERTGGSVSTLTIQRTQQEDSAVYLCASTLKNTGELFFGEGSRLTVL.

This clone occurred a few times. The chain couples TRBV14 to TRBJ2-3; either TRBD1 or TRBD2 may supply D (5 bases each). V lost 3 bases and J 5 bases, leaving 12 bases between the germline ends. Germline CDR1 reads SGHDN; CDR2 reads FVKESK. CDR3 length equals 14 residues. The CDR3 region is CASSQKGTGDTQYF. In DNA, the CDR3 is TGTGCCAGCAGCCAGAAGGGGACGGGAGATACGCAGTATTTT.

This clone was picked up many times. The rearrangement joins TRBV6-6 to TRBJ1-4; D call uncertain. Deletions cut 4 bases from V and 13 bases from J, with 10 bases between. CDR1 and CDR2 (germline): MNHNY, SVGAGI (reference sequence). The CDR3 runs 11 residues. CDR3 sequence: CASSSRRVLFF. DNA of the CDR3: TGTGCCAGCAGTTCGAGACGAGTACTGTTTTTT.

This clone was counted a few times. In nucleotides, the CDR3 is TGTGCCAGCAGGTCTACTAGCGGGGGTGGAGAGACCCAGTACTTC. Its protein is CASRSTSGGGETQYF. V is TRBV6-6 and J is TRBJ2-5; 11 bases are a match to TRBD2. Germline CDR1 MNHNY, CDR2 SVGAGI (reference sequence). V dropped 6 bases and J dropped 4; count of bases not matched to a gene: 7. The CDR3 contains 15 residues.

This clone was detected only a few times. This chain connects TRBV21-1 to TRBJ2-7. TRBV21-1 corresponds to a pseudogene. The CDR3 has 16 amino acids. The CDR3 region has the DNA TGTGCCAGCAGCAAAGTTGGCTTTCGACCCGTTCGGGAGCAGTACTTC. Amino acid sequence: CASSKVGFRPVREQYF.

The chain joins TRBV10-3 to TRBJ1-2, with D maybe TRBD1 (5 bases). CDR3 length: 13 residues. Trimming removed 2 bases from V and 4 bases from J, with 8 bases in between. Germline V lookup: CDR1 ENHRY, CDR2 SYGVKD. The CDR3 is CAISEDRAYGYTF. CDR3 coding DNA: TGTGCCATCAGTGAGGACAGAGCCTATGGCTACACCTTC.

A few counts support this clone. As DNA, the CDR3 is TGTGCCAGCAGTTTACCCGGGAACTATGGCTACACCTTC. Protein: CASSLPGNYGYTF. V usage is TRBV28 and J usage is TRBJ1-2, with D hard to call. The CDR3 length is 13 residues. Germline assignment: CDR1 MDHEN and CDR2 SYDVKM. V was pared by 2 bases and J by 2 bases, with 6 bases between.

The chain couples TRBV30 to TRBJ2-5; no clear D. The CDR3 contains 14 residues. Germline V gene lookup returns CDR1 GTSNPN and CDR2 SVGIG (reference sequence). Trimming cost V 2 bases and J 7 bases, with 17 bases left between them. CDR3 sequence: CAWSLGFFSGTQYF. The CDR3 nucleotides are TGTGCCTGGAGTCTAGGGTTTTTTTCTGGGACCCAGTACTTC.

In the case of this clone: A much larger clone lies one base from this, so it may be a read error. CDR3 sequence (DNA): TGTGCCAGCAGCTCGCTGGGCGGGGGCCGGGAGCAGTACTTC. Translated: CASSSLGGGREQYF. This chain joins TRBV7-2 and TRBJ2-7; tentative D call: TRBD2 (7 bases). This CDR3 comprises 14 residues. Germline loops: CDR1 SGHTA, CDR2 FQGNSA. The V and J ends lost 4 bases and 7 bases respectively, with 17 bases between them.

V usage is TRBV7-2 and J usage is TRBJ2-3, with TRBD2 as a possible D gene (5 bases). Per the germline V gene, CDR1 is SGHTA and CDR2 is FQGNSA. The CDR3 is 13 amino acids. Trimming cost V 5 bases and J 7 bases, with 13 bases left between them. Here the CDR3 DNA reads TGTGCCAGCAGCCCGGGGAACGAGAATACGCAGTATTTT. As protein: CASSPGNENTQYF.

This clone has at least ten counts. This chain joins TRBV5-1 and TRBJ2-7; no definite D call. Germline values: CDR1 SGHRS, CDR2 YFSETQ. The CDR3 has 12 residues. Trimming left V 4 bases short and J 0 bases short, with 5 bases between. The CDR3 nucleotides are TGCGCCAGCAGCATTCCCTCCTACGAGCAGTACTTC. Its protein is CASSIPSYEQYF.